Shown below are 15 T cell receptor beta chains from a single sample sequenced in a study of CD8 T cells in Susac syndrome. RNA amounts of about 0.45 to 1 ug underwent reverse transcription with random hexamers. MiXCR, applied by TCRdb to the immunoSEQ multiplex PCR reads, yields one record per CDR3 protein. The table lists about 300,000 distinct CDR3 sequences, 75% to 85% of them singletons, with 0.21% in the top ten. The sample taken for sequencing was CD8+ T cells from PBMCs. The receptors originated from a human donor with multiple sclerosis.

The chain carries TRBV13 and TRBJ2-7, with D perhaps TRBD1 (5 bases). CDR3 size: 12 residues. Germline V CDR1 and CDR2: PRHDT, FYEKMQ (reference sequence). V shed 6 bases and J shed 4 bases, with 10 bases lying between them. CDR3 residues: CASSPGKYEQYF. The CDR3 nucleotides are TGTGCCAGCAGTCCAGGGAAATACGAGCAGTACTTC.

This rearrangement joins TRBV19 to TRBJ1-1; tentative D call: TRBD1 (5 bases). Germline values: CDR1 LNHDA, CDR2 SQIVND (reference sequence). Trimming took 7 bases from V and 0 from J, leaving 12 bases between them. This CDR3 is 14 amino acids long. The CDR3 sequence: CASKGTLLNTEAFF. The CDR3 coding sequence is TGTGCCAGTAAGGGGACGTTATTGAACACTGAAGCTTTCTTT.

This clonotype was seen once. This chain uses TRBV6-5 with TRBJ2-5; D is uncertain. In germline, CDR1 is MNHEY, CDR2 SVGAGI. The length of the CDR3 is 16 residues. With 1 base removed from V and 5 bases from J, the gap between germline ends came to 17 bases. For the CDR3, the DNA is TGTGCCAGCAGTTACTTCGGGCTCCCGTGGGATGAGACCCAGTACTTC. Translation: CASSYFGLPWDETQYF.

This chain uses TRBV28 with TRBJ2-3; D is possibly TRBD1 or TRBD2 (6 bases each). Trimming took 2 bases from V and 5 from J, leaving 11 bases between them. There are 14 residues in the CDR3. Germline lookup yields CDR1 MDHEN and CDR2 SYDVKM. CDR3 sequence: CASSLGGRQDTQYF. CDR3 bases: TGTGCCAGCAGTTTAGGGGGGCGCCAAGATACGCAGTATTTT.

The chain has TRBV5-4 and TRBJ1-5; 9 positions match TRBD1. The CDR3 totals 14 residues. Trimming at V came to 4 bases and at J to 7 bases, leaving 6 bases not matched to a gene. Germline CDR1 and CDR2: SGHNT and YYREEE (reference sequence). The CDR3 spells CASSPDRGEQPQHF. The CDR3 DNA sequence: TGTGCCAGCAGCCCGGACAGGGGTGAACAGCCCCAGCATTTT.

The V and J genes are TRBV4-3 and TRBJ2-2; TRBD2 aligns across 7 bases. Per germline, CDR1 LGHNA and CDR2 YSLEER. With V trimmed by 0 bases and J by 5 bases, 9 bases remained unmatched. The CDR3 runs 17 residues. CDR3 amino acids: CASSQDAGLGETGELFF. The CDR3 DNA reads TGCGCCAGCAGCCAAGATGCAGGACTAGGAGAGACCGGGGAGCTGTTTTTT.

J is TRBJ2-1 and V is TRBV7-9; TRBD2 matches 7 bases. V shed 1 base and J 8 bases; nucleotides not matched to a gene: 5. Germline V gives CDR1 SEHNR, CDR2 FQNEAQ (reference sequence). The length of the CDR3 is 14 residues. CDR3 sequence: CASSLGAGVDEQFF. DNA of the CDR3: TGTGCCAGCAGCTTAGGGGCGGGGGTCGATGAGCAGTTCTTC.

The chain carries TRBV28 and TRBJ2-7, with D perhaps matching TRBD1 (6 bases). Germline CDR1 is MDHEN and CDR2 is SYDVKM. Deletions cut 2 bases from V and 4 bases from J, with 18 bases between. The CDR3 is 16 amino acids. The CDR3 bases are TGTGCCAGCAGTTTACCTTCTGGTACAGGGAGTTACGAGCAGTACTTC. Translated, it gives CASSLPSGTGSYEQYF.

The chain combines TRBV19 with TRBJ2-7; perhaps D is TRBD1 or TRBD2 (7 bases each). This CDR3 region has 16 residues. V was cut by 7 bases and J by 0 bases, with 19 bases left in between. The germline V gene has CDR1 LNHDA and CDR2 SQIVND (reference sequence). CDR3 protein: CASTLSGDSLSYEQYF. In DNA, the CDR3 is TGTGCCAGTACCCTCAGCGGGGACAGCCTCTCCTACGAGCAGTACTTC.

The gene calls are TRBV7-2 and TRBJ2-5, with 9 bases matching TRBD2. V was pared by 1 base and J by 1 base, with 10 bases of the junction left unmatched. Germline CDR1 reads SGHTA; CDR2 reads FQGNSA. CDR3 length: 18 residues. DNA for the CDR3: TGTGCCAGCAGCTTAGATATAGCGGGAGTACCAGGCCAAGAGACCCAGTACTTC. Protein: CASSLDIAGVPGQETQYF.

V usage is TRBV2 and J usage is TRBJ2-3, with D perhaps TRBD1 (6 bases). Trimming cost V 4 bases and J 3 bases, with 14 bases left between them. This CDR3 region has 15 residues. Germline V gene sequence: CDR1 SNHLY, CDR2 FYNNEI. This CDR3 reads CASSATGWGTDTQYF. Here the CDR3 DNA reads TGTGCCAGCAGTGCCACAGGGTGGGGGACAGATACGCAGTATTTT.

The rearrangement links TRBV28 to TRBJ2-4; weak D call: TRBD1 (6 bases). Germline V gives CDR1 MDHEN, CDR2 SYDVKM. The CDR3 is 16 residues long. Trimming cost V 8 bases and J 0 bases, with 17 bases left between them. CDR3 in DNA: TGTGCCAGCTCCGGCAGGGGCGGGTTAGCCAAAAACATTCAGTACTTC. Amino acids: CASSGRGGLAKNIQYF.

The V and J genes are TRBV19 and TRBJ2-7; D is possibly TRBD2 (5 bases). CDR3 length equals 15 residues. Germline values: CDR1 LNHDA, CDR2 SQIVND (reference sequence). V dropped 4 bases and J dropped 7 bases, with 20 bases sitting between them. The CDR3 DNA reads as TGTGCCAGTAGTAAACTCTCCGGGTCCCAGCGGGAGCAGTACTTC. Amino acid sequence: CASSKLSGSQREQYF.

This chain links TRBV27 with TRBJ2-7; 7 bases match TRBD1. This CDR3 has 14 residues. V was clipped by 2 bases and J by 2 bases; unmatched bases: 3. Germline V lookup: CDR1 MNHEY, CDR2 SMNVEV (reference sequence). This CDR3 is CASSLQGVAYEQYF. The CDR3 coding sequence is TGTGCCAGCAGTTTACAGGGGGTCGCCTACGAGCAGTACTTC.

The CDR3 loop reads CASPASGRTDTQYF. The DNA for the CDR3 is TGTGCCAGCCCGGCTAGCGGGAGAACAGATACGCAGTATTTT. This sequence joins TRBV6-5 and TRBJ2-3; 10 positions agree with TRBD2. The germline V gene has CDR1 MNHEY and CDR2 SVGAGI. The CDR3 sequence is 14 residues long. Losses at the gene ends were 8 bases for V and 3 bases for J; bases not matched to a gene: 5.